The source of this T cell receptor (beta chain) is a study of Ad26.COV2.S vaccination and SARS-CoV-2 variants. As for the study in general: Intramuscularly, Ad26.COV2.S was given either once or twice, 56 days apart. Points from the study as a whole: Substantial breadth was reported for post-vaccination spike-specific CD8+ and CD4+ T cells.

Indicated treatment: approximately 18 received Ad26.COV2.S at low or high dose, single or two shots; about 5 received placebo; per-sample allocation not given. All samples were drawn on day 63, counting from the first vaccine or placebo injection. Note on this clone: The antigen is not known.

The CDR3 is made up of 19 amino acids. Germline lookup yields CDR1 LNHDA and CDR2 SQIVND (reference sequence). Trimming pared 3 bases from V and 3 bases from J, leaving 26 bases between. This table comes from immunoSEQ multiplex PCR, and its TCRdb copy is limited to in-frame clones, with some not included. The sample yields around 310,000 clones, 85% to 90% seen once. The clonotype originates from a person between 18 and 65 years old who received the Ad26.COV2.S COVID-19 vaccine or a placebo. The chain couples TRBV19 to TRBJ1-1; D gene unclear. The material was peripheral blood, obtained in a trial of Ad26.COV2.S vaccine versus placebo. DNA of the CDR3: TGTGCCAGTAGTATGTCCCCTACGCGGATAATTGAAAGGGACACTGAAGCTTTCTTT. Its protein product is CASSMSPTRIIERDTEAFF.